These 24 T cell receptor beta chains share one sample of origin, sequenced in a study of T cell repertoires in breast cancer. Unpaired genes were suppressed by blocking oligonucleotides during a second nested PCR. TCRdb itself ran the emulsion pairing reads through MiXCR, one entry per CDR3 protein. Here the sample spans nearly 40,000 distinct CDR3 sequences, 45% to 55% being singletons. An expanded emulsion RT-PCR with primers for all TCR V genes paired CD8+ T cell chains. Input material: CD8+ T cells. The receptors derive from a pool of human donors with breast cancer or a healthy control (not recorded which).

The J gene is TRBJ1-4, the V gene TRBV20-1; D is unresolved. The V gene's germline CDR1 is DFQATT and CDR2 SNEGSKA (reference sequence). This CDR3 has 13 residues. Trimming left V 3 bases short and J 5 bases short, with 10 bases between. CDR3 protein: CSARDGTNEKLFF. The CDR3 DNA reads TGCAGTGCTAGGGACGGAACGAATGAAAAACTGTTTTTT.

The V gene is TRBV6-1, the J gene TRBJ1-1, with TRBD1 identical over 9 bases. Germline V gene data show CDR1 as MNHNS and CDR2 as SASEGT. V shed 6 bases, J shed 11 bases, and the junction held 10 bases outside the gene matches. The CDR3 contains 13 residues. CDR3 region: CASSATGGRRAFF. The CDR3 DNA is TGTGCCAGCAGCGCCACAGGGGGCCGAAGGGCTTTCTTT.

This clonotype has a handful of counts. The chain uses TRBV5-4 and TRBJ2-3; 10 nucleotides line up with TRBD2. The germline CDR1 and CDR2 sequences are SGHNT and YYREEE (reference sequence). The CDR3 spans 16 residues. V trimming: 1 base; J trimming: 1 base; junction bases outside the gene matches: 3. CDR3 nucleotides: TGTGCCAGCAGCTTGCGGCTAGCGGGAGGCACAGATACGCAGTATTTT. It encodes CASSLRLAGGTDTQYF.

This clonotype was observed a few times. CDR3: CASRETGGYEQYF. For the CDR3, the DNA is TGTGCCAGCAGGGAGACAGGGGGTTACGAGCAGTACTTC. The chain has TRBV2 and TRBJ2-7, with 9 positions matching TRBD1. CDR1 is SNHLY and CDR2 is FYNNEI in the germline V gene. V shed 6 bases, J shed 4 bases, and the junction held 4 bases outside the gene matches. CDR3 length equals 13 residues.

In this sample, this clonotype turned up a few times. The chain couples TRBV20-1 to TRBJ1-1; 7 bases map to TRBD1. Germline trimming cut 5 bases from V and 0 bases from J; bases unmatched to any gene: 6. The CDR3 loop spans 14 amino acids. The germline gives CDR1 DFQATT, CDR2 SNEGSKA (reference sequence). CDR3 sequence: CSAVPGGLNTEAFF. DNA for the CDR3: TGCAGTGCTGTTCCAGGGGGTCTGAACACTGAAGCTTTCTTT.

The chain links TRBV20-1 to TRBJ2-7, with 10 bases aligning to TRBD2. V shed 3 bases and J 1 base; nucleotides not matched to a gene: 6. This CDR3 comprises 15 residues. The V gene's germline CDR1 is DFQATT and CDR2 SNEGSKA (reference sequence). CDR3: CSARPLAGASYEQYF. The DNA of the CDR3 is TGCAGTGCTAGGCCCCTAGCGGGAGCATCCTACGAGCAGTACTTC.

This clonotype has only a few counts. V usage is TRBV18 and J usage is TRBJ1-1; D is uncertain. V lost 4 bases and J lost 0, with 12 bases in between. This CDR3 comprises 15 residues. Per the germline V gene, CDR1 is KGHSH and CDR2 is LQKENI. The CDR3 DNA follows: TGTGCCAGCTCACGGGTATCCACCCTGAACACTGAAGCTTTCTTT. Its translation is CASSRVSTLNTEAFF.

Remarks on this clonotype: One base away lies a much larger clone, so this may be a sequencing read error. V is TRBV7-9 and J is TRBJ2-7, with 7 bases fitting TRBD1. With V trimmed by 7 bases and J by 6 bases, 21 bases remained unmatched. Germline CDR1 reads SEHNR; CDR2 reads FQNEAQ (reference sequence). There are 17 residues in the CDR3. CDR3 in amino acids: CASIPGKGGMKAFEQYF. CDR3 DNA: TGTGCCAGCATCCCAGGGAAAGGGGGCATGAAGGCGTTCGAGCAGTACTTC.

The chain is built from TRBV12-3 or TRBV12-4 and TRBJ1-1; no definite D call. Trimming took 5 bases from V and 6 from J, leaving 22 bases between them. The CDR3 spans 16 residues. DNA for the CDR3: TGTGCCAGCAGTCCCCAGACACCTCCTATAATTTCTGAAGCTTTCTTT. The encoded protein is CASSPQTPPIISEAFF.

The CDR3 region has the DNA TGTGCCAGCAGCTCGGGACAGGGAGCGACTGGAAACACCATATATTTT. Protein product: CASSSGQGATGNTIYF. J is TRBJ1-3 and V is TRBV5-6; 9 bases are shared with TRBD1. With V trimmed by 3 bases and J by 2 bases, 6 bases remained unmatched. There are 16 residues in the CDR3. Germline values: CDR1 SGHDT, CDR2 YYEEEE.

The gene calls are TRBV6-1 and TRBJ2-1; no clear D gene. CDR1 is MNHNS and CDR2 is SASEGT in the germline V gene. The CDR3 has 13 amino acids. Trimming pared 6 bases from V and 4 bases from J, leaving 10 bases between. The CDR3 protein is CASRGLVYNEQFF. For the CDR3, the DNA is TGTGCCAGCAGAGGTCTAGTTTACAATGAGCAGTTCTTC.

V usage is TRBV19 and J usage is TRBJ1-6; D gene unclear. Looked up from germline, CDR1 is LNHDA and CDR2 is SQIVND (reference sequence). The CDR3 is 15 residues long. Trimming shortened V by 7 bases and J by 9 bases, and 19 bases separated the two germline ends. The CDR3 DNA sequence: TGTGCCAGTACCGCATCGGACGTCGGCATTTCACCCCTCCACTTT. It is translated as CASTASDVGISPLHF. The full variable domain, rest sourced from reference TRBV19 and TRBJ1-6, is DGGITQSPKYLFRKEGQNVTLSCEQNLNHDAMYWYRQDPGQGLRLIYYSQIVNDFQKGDIAEGYSVSREKKESFPLTVTSAQKNPTAFYLCASTASDVGISPLHFGNGTRLTVT.

This chain connects TRBV12-3 or TRBV12-4 to TRBJ2-1; TRBD2 matches 13 bases. There are 20 residues in the CDR3. The V gene end was trimmed by 4 bases and the J gene end by 0 bases; junction bases not matched to a gene: 12. CDR3 sequence (DNA): TGTGCCAGCAGTTCCCGGTCGGGACTAGCGGGACCTAGCTCCTACAATGAGCAGTTCTTC. It translates to CASSSRSGLAGPSSYNEQFF.

This clonotype was seen a few times. The chain links TRBV5-1 to TRBJ1-1, with no clear D. CDR3 size: 13 residues. V was trimmed by 2 bases and J by 4 bases, leaving 9 bases between them. Germline CDR1 is SGHRS and CDR2 is YFSETQ. CDR3: CASSFMLGTEAFF. The CDR3 DNA follows: TGCGCCAGCAGCTTTATGCTGGGCACTGAAGCTTTCTTT.

The chain uses TRBV6-4 and TRBJ1-1; 11 nucleotides align to TRBD1. V shed 5 bases, J shed 4 bases, and the junction held 3 bases outside the gene matches. Germline CDR1 MRHNA, CDR2 SNTAGT. The CDR3 is 14 residues long. CDR3 amino acids: CASSTGTGGTEAFF. CDR3 DNA sequence: TGTGCCAGCAGTACCGGGACAGGGGGCACTGAAGCTTTCTTT.

This clonotype was recorded many times. The chain carries TRBV27 and TRBJ2-3; D remains unclear. V was shortened by 11 bases and J by 4 bases, with 13 bases between the two germline ends. Germline lookup yields CDR1 MNHEY and CDR2 SMNVEV (reference sequence). The CDR3 is made up of 12 amino acids. CDR3 region: CAAHGFADTQYF. The CDR3 DNA reads as TGTGCCGCACATGGTTTCGCAGATACGCAGTATTTT.

The chain employs TRBV2 and TRBJ2-1, with unresolved D. Germline CDR1 and CDR2: SNHLY and FYNNEI. Trimming took off 4 bases at V and 6 bases at J, with 7 bases between the two ends. The CDR3 is made up of 12 amino acids. The CDR3 DNA reads as TGTGCCAGCAGTGCACAAACCAATGAGCAGTTCTTC. Translating gives CASSAQTNEQFF.

In regard to this clonotype: One junction end disagrees with the germline gene, perhaps due to a read error. The chain couples TRBV4-1 to TRBJ1-1; D remains unclear. The CDR3 consists of 16 residues. Germline CDR1 reads MGHRA; CDR2 reads YSYEKL. The CDR3 DNA is TGCGCCGGCAGCCCTCTTCCCGGTAGACTGAACACTGAAGCTTTCTTT. It is translated as CAGSPLPGRLNTEAFF.

This clonotype was detected only a few times. The gene calls are TRBV20-1 and TRBJ2-5; the D gene is possibly TRBD2 (6 bases). Between the trimmed V and J ends, which lost 8 bases and 7 bases, there was a span of 20 bases. Germline V CDR1 and CDR2: DFQATT, SNEGSKA (reference sequence). The CDR3 has 13 residues. The CDR3 DNA sequence: TGCAGTCCCTTCGCGGGGCGAGGGGCGACCCAGTACTTC. Translated, it gives CSPFAGRGATQYF.

This clonotype was seen a handful of times. V and J are TRBV20-1 and TRBJ2-2, with a possible D match to TRBD2 (5 bases). The CDR3 is made up of 13 amino acids. CDR1 DFQATT and CDR2 SNEGSKA come from the germline V gene (reference sequence). Trimming took 0 bases from V and 6 from J, leaving 8 bases between them. CDR3: CSARDELAGELFF. For the CDR3, the DNA is TGCAGTGCTAGAGATGAACTAGCCGGGGAGCTGTTTTTT.

In this sample, this clonotype turned up once. V usage is TRBV6-6 and J usage is TRBJ1-4; a possible D gene is TRBD1 (5 bases). CDR3 length: 14 amino acids. V was shortened by 9 bases and J by 6 bases, with 17 bases between the two germline ends. Germline V gene data show CDR1 as MNHNY and CDR2 as SVGAGI (reference sequence). The CDR3 reads CASNEEGPYEKLFF. Here the CDR3 DNA reads TGTGCCAGTAACGAGGAGGGGCCTTATGAAAAACTGTTTTTT.

This clonotype was recorded once. The gene calls are TRBV5-1 and TRBJ2-2; D not resolved. The CDR3 is made up of 15 amino acids. Germline values: CDR1 SGHRS, CDR2 YFSETQ. V was trimmed by 1 base and J by 1 base, leaving 8 bases between them. The CDR3: CASSLLDRNTGELFF. CDR3 coding DNA: TGCGCCAGCAGCTTGTTAGATCGGAACACCGGGGAGCTGTTTTTT.

CDR3 in amino acids: CSAPRPGTGYTEAFF. The CDR3 coding sequence is TGCAGTGCCCCTAGGCCCGGGACAGGCTACACTGAAGCTTTCTTT. The rearrangement joins TRBV20-1 to TRBJ1-1; 8 nucleotides line up with TRBD1. Trimming cost V 6 bases and J 3 bases; bases outside gene matches: 12. Germline CDR1 reads DFQATT; CDR2 reads SNEGSKA (reference sequence). CDR3 length: 15 amino acids.

This clonotype showed up just a few times. The V and J genes are TRBV6-1 and TRBJ1-1; perhaps TRBD1 as D (5 bases). This CDR3 contains 11 residues. The germline gives CDR1 MNHNS, CDR2 SASEGT. The V end lost 6 bases, the J end lost 10 bases, and 12 bases lay between the germline ends. Here the CDR3 DNA reads TGTGCCAGCAGGTCGGGGCCCGGAGCTTTCTTT. This encodes CASRSGPGAFF.